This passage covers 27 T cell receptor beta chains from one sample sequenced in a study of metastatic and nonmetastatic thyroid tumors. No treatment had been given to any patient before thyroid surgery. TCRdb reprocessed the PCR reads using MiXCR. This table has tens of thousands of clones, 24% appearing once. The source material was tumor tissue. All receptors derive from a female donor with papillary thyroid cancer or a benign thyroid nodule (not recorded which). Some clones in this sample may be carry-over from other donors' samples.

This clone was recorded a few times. The CDR3 nucleotides are TGTGCCAGCAGTCCTCTTAGTCCCCTCTACGAGCAGTACTTC. Amino acid sequence: CASSPLSPLYEQYF. The chain joins TRBV6-1 to TRBJ2-7; no firm D call. This CDR3 comprises 14 residues. CDR1 MNHNS and CDR2 SASEGT come from the germline V gene. The V end lost 5 bases, the J end lost 3 bases, and 14 bases lay between the germline ends.

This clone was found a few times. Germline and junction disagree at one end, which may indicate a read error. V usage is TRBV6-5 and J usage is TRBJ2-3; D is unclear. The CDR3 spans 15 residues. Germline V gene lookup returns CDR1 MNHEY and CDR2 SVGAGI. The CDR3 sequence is CASSYIGMGTDTQYF. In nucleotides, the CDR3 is TGTGCCAGCAGTTATATTGGGATGGGCACAGATACACAGTATTTT.

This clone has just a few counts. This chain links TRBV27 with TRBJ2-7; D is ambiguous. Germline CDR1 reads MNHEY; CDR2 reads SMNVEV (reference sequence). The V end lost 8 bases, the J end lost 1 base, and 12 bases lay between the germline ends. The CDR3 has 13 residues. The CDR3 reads CASGKSQSYEQYF. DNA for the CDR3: TGTGCCAGCGGAAAGTCACAGTCCTACGAGCAGTACTTC.

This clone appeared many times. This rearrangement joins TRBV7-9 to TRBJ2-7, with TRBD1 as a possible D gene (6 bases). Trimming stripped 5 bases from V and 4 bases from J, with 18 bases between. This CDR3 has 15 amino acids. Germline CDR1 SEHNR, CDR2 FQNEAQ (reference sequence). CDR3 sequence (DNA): TGTGCCAGCAGCAAACCAGACAGGCTTCTTTACGAGCAGTACTTC. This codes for CASSKPDRLLYEQYF.

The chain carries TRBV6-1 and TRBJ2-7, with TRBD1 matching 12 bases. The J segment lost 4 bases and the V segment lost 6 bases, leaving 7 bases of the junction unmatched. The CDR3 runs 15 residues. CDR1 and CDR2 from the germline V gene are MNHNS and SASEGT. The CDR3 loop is CASRAGTGGGYEQYF. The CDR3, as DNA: TGTGCCAGCAGGGCCGGGACAGGGGGCGGGTACGAGCAGTACTTC.

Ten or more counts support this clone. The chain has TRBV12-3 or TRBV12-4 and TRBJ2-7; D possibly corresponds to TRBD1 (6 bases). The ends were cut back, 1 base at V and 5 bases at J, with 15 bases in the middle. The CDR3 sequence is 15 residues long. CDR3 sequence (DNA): TGTGCCAGCAGTTTAGGGGCAGGGGTAAACGACGAGCAGTACTTC. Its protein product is CASSLGAGVNDEQYF.

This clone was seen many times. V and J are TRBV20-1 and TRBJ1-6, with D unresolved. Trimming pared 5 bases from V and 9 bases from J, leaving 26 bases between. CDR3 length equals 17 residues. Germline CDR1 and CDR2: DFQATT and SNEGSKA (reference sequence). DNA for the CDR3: TGCAGTGCTCAAAAAATCGACCCGGGCCTTGGGGTTTCACCCCTCCACTTT. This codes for CSAQKIDPGLGVSPLHF.

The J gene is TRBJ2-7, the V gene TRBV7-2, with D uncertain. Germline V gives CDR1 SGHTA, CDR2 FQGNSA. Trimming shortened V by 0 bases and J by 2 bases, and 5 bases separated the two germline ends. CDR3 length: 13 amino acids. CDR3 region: CASSLAVTYEQYF. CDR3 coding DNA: TGTGCCAGCAGCTTAGCGGTAACCTACGAGCAGTACTTC.

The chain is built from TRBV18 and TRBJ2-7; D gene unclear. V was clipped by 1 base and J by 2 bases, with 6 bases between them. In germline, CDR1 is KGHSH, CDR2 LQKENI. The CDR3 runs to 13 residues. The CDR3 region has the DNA TGTGCCAGCTCACCACAGGTGACCTACGAGCAGTACTTC. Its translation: CASSPQVTYEQYF.

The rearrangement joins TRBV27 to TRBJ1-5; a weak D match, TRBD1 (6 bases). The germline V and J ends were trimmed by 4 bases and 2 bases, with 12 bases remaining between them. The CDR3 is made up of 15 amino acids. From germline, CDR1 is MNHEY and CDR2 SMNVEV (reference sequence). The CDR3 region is CASSYGGPGNQPQHF. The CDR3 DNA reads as TGTGCCAGCAGTTACGGGGGGCCTGGCAATCAGCCCCAGCATTTT.

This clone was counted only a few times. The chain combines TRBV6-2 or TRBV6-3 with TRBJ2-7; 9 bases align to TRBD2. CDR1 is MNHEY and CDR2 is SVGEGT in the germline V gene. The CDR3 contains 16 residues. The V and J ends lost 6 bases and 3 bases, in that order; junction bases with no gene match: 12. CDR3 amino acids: CASRPLTSGSYYEQYF. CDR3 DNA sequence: TGTGCCAGCAGGCCCCTCACTAGCGGGTCTTACTACGAGCAGTACTTC.

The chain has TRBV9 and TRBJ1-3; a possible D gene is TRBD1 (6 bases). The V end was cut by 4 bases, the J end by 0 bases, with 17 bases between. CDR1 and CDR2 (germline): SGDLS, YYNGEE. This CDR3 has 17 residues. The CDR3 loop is CASSPMDSINSGNTIYF. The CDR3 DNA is TGTGCCAGCAGCCCGATGGACAGCATTAACTCTGGAAACACCATATATTTT.

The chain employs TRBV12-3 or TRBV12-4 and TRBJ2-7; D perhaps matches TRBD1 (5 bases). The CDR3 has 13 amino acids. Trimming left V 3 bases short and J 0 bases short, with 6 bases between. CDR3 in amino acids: CASSFDSSYEQYF. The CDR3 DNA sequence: TGTGCCAGCAGTTTCGACAGCTCCTACGAGCAGTACTTC.

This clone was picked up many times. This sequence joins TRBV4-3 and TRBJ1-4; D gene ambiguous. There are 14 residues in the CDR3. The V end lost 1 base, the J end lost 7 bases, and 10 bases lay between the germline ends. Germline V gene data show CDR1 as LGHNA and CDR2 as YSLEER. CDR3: CASSQGRGFEKLFF. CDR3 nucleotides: TGCGCCAGCAGCCAAGGCCGGGGATTTGAAAAACTGTTTTTT.

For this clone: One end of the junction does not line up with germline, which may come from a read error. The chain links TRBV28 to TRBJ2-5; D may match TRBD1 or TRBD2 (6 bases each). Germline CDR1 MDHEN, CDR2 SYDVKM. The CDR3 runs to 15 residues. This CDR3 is CVSIFMGGRLETQYF. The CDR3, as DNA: TGTGTCAGCATTTTTATGGGGGGCCGGTTGGAGACCCAGTACTTC.

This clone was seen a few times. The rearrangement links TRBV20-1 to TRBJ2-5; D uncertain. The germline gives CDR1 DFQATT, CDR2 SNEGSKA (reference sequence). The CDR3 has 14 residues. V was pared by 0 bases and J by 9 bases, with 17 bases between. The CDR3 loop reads CSARDQAGRMAQYF. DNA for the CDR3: TGCAGTGCTAGAGATCAGGCAGGCCGGATGGCCCAGTACTTC.

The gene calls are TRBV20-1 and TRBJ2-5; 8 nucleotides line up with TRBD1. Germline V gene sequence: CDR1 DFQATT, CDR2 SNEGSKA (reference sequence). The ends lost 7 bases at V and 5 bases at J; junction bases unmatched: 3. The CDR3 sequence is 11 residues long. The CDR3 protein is CSEQGEETQYF. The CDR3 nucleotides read TGCAGTGAACAGGGGGAGGAGACCCAGTACTTC.

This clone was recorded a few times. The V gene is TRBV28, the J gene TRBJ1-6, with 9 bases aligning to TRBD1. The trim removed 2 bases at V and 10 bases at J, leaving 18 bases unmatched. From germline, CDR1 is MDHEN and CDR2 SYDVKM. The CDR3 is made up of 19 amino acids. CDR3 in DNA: TGTGCCAGCAGTTTAACCGACGACAGGGGGGACCCGGGGGAATCACCCCTCCACTTT. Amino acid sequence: CASSLTDDRGDPGESPLHF.

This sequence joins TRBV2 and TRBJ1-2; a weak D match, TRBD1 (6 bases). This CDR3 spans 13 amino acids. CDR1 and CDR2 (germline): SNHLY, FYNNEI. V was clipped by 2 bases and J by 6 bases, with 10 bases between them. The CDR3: CASSERGYDGYTF. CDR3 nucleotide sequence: TGTGCCAGCAGTGAAAGGGGGTACGATGGCTACACCTTC. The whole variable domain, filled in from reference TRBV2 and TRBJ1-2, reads EPEVTQTPSHQVTQMGQEVILRCVPISNHLYFYWYRQILGQKVEFLVSFYNNEISEKSEIFDDQFSVERPDGSNFTLKIRSTKLEDSAMYFCASSERGYDGYTFGSGTRLTVV.

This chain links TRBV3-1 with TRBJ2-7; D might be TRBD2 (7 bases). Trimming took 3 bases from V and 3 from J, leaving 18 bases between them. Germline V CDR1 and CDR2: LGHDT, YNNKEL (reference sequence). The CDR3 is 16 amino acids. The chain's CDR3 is CASSHSGRGGYYEQYF. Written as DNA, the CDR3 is TGTGCCAGCAGCCACTCGGGAAGGGGGGGTTACTACGAGCAGTACTTC.

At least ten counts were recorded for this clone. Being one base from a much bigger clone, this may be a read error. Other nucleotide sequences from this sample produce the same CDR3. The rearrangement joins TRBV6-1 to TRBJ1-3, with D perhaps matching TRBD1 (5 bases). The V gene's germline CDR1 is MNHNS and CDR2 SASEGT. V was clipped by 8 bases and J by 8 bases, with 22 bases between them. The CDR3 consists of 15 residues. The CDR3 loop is CASLTGDYRIHTIYF. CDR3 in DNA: TGTGCCAGCCTAACGGGGGATTACCGTATCCACACCATATATTTT.

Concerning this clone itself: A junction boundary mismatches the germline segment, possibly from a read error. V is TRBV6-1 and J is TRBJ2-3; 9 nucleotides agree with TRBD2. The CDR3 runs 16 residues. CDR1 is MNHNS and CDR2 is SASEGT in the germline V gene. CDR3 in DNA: TGTGCCAGCAGTGAAAGGAGTACTAGCGGGCGGGATACGCAGTATTTC. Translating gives CASSERSTSGRDTQYF.

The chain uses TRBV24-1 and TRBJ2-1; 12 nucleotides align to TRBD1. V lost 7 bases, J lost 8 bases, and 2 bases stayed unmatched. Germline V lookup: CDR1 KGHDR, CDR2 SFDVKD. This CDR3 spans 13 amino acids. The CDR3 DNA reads TGTGCCACCAGGGGACAGGGGGCGCATGAGCAGTTCTTC. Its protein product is CATRGQGAHEQFF.

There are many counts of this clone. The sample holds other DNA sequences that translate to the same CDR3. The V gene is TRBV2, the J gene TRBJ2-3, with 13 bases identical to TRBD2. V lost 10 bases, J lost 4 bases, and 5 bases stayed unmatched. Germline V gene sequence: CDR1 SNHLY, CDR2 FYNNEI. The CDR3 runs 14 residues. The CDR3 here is CATRLAGGSDTQYF. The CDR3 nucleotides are TGTGCCACCCGACTAGCGGGAGGTTCAGATACGCAGTATTTT.

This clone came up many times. The CDR3 nucleotides are TGCAGCGTTGTGTTGGACAGCCTAGAGCAGTACTTC. The encoded protein is CSVVLDSLEQYF. This rearrangement joins TRBV29-1 to TRBJ2-7; D might be TRBD1 (6 bases). This CDR3 is built from 12 residues. Trimming took 4 bases from V and 7 from J, leaving 14 bases between them. Germline loops: CDR1 SQVTM, CDR2 ANQGSEA.

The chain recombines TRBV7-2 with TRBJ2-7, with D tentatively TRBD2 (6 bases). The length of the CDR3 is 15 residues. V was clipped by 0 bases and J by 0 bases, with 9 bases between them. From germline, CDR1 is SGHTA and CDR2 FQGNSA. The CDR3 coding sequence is TGTGCCAGCAGCTTAGCCGGTAGCGGCTCCTACGAGCAGTACTTC. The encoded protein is CASSLAGSGSYEQYF. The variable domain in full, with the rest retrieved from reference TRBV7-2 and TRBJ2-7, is GAGVSQSPSNKVTEKGKDVELRCDPISGHTALYWYRQSLGQGLEFLIYFQGNSAPDKSGLPSDRFSAERTGGSVSTLTIQRTQQEDSAVYLCASSLAGSGSYEQYFGPGTRLTVT.

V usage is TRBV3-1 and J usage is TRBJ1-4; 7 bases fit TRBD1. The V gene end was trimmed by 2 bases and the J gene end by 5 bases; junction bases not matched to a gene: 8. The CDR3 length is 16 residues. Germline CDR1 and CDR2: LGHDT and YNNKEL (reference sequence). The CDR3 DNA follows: TGTGCCAGCAGCCAACCCACCCAGGGGGAGAATGAAAAACTGTTTTTT. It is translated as CASSQPTQGENEKLFF.